A single sample is the source of the 29 T cell receptor beta chains below, sequenced in a study of cytomegalovirus exposure and HLA in healthy donors. With 60 Vbeta and 13 Jbeta primers, the PCR was carried out. Assay: immunoSEQ multiplex PCR; the TCRdb copy retains only in-frame clones and omits some. Found here are about 160,000 clones, 80% to 85% of them singletons; the top ten hold under 1%. Source material: PBMCs. Source of these receptors: a girl aged 2-10 years in good health and CMV-seropositive.

The count of this clone is one. The chain couples TRBV5-1 to TRBJ2-7; TRBD1 might be the D (5 bases). The CDR3 totals 13 residues. Germline CDR1 reads SGHRS; CDR2 reads YFSETQ. The germline V and J ends were trimmed by 2 bases and 0 bases, with 6 bases remaining between them. The CDR3 coding sequence is TGCGCCAGCAGCTTTCAGGGCTCCTACGAGCAGTACTTC. This encodes CASSFQGSYEQYF.

The V call is TRBV5-1, the J call TRBJ2-1; D perhaps matches TRBD2 (6 bases). Trimming took off 0 bases at V and 9 bases at J, with 13 bases between the two ends. Germline V gene data show CDR1 as SGHRS and CDR2 as YFSETQ. The CDR3 contains 14 residues. The CDR3 here is CASSLATAGSEQFF. CDR3 bases: TGCGCCAGCAGCTTGGCCACGGCGGGGAGTGAGCAGTTCTTC.

J is TRBJ2-2 and V is TRBV27; the match to TRBD1 covers 9 bases. Losses at the gene ends were 6 bases for V and 6 bases for J; bases not matched to a gene: 11. The germline CDR1 and CDR2 sequences are MNHEY and SMNVEV (reference sequence). The CDR3 consists of 16 residues. CDR3 DNA sequence: TGTGCCAGCAGGGAAACAGGGGGCGTCCGGGCCGGGGAGCTGTTTTTT. Translation: CASRETGGVRAGELFF.

The V and J genes are TRBV9 and TRBJ2-1; a weak D match, TRBD2 (5 bases). Germline lookup yields CDR1 SGDLS and CDR2 YYNGEE. Trimming removed 3 bases at V and 7 bases at J, with 14 bases between. This CDR3 is 14 amino acids long. The CDR3, as DNA: TGTGCCAGCAGCGACCCGGGAAGGAGGAATGAGCAGTTCTTC. Protein sequence: CASSDPGRRNEQFF.

The chain couples TRBV10-1 to TRBJ2-3; D not certain. Germline lookup yields CDR1 WNHNN and CDR2 SYGVQD (reference sequence). The CDR3 length is 14 residues. V gave up 0 bases and J gave up 4 bases, with 8 bases separating them. CDR3 coding DNA: TGCGCCAGCAGTGAGTCGGTGGGCTCAGATACGCAGTATTTT. It yields the protein CASSESVGSDTQYF.

The gene calls are TRBV6-1 and TRBJ2-5; TRBD1 agrees at 8 bases. Germline V gives CDR1 MNHNS, CDR2 SASEGT. Losses at the gene ends were 0 bases for V and 5 bases for J; bases not matched to a gene: 8. The CDR3 extends over 16 amino acids. In nucleotides, the CDR3 is TGTGCCAGCAGTGAAGCGCTTGGACAGGGCAGGGAGACCCAGTACTTC. This sequence encodes CASSEALGQGRETQYF.

This chain joins TRBV5-4 and TRBJ2-7; TRBD1 matches 8 bases. CDR1 is SGHNT and CDR2 is YYREEE in the germline V gene (reference sequence). The CDR3 runs to 17 residues. Trimming at V came to 4 bases and at J to 2 bases, leaving 14 bases not matched to a gene. The DNA for the CDR3 is TGTGCCAGCAGCCTAGAACCGGGACAGGTGACCCCCTACGAGCAGTACTTC. Translation: CASSLEPGQVTPYEQYF.

Only one count was recorded for this clone. The rearrangement links TRBV29-1 to TRBJ1-1; 12 bases map to TRBD1. The CDR3 spans 14 residues. Germline V CDR1 and CDR2: SQVTM, ANQGSEA. Trimming at V came to 4 bases and at J to 4 bases, leaving 4 bases not matched to a gene. This chain's CDR3 is CSVGDRGLTTEAFF. The DNA for the CDR3 is TGCAGCGTTGGGGACAGGGGGCTCACCACTGAAGCTTTCTTT.

CDR3 sequence (DNA): TGTGCCAGCTCACCAGCAGGTCCCGGAGCTTTCTTT. It encodes CASSPAGPGAFF. The gene calls are TRBV18 and TRBJ1-1; D remains ambiguous. From germline, CDR1 is KGHSH and CDR2 LQKENI. The V and J ends lost 2 bases and 10 bases respectively, with 11 bases between them. This CDR3 is 12 amino acids long.

This sequence joins TRBV6-6 and TRBJ2-7, with TRBD1 matching 8 bases. Trimming cost V 6 bases and J 2 bases; bases outside gene matches: 3. This CDR3 spans 13 amino acids. Germline assignment: CDR1 MNHNY and CDR2 SVGAGI (reference sequence). The CDR3 sequence is CASSPTGAYEQYF. The DNA for the CDR3 is TGTGCCAGCAGCCCGACAGGGGCCTACGAGCAGTACTTC.

This rearrangement joins TRBV10-2 to TRBJ2-1; D is ambiguous. V was clipped by 3 bases and J by 6 bases, with 6 bases between them. Germline loops: CDR1 WSHSY, CDR2 SAAADI. This CDR3 has 12 residues. CDR3 residues: CASSDYSNEQFF. Written as DNA, the CDR3 is TGCGCCAGCAGTGATTACTCCAATGAGCAGTTCTTC.

The chain links TRBV28 to TRBJ2-2; D unresolved. The CDR3 length is 14 residues. V dropped 7 bases and J dropped 3 bases, with 12 bases sitting between them. The germline gives CDR1 MDHEN, CDR2 SYDVKM. CDR3 DNA sequence: TGTGCCAGCAAATTCCACCAGTACACCGGGGAGCTGTTTTTT. Translated, it gives CASKFHQYTGELFF.

The chain uses TRBV30 and TRBJ1-1; a weak D match, TRBD1 (5 bases). Deletions cut 6 bases from V and 6 bases from J, with 11 bases between. Germline-derived CDR1 and CDR2 are GTSNPN and SVGIG (reference sequence). The CDR3 is made up of 11 amino acids. CDR3: CACAGLAEAFF. In nucleotides, the CDR3 is TGTGCCTGTGCGGGGCTCGCTGAAGCTTTCTTT.

V gene TRBV19 combines with J gene TRBJ2-2; TRBD2 is a possible D gene (6 bases). Germline assignment: CDR1 LNHDA and CDR2 SQIVND (reference sequence). There are 14 residues in the CDR3. Trimming pared 6 bases from V and 6 bases from J, leaving 14 bases between. CDR3 nucleotide sequence: TGTGCCAGTAGACCTCTAGCGTCGGCCGGGGAGCTGTTTTTT. This encodes CASRPLASAGELFF.

V usage is TRBV2 and J usage is TRBJ1-2, with no clear D. CDR3 length: 14 residues. The germline V gene encodes CDR1 SNHLY and CDR2 FYNNEI. The germline V and J ends were trimmed by 3 bases and 8 bases, with 16 bases remaining between them. The CDR3 DNA is TGTGCCAGCAGTGAGGTGAACGGGTTCCAGGGCTACACCTTC. This sequence encodes CASSEVNGFQGYTF.

J is TRBJ2-3 and V is TRBV10-1; D not certain. The CDR3 extends over 13 amino acids. The germline gives CDR1 WNHNN, CDR2 SYGVQD (reference sequence). Trimming cost V 3 bases and J 1 base, with 5 bases left between them. The CDR3: CASSERGTDTQYF. In DNA form, the CDR3 reads TGCGCCAGCAGTGAAAGAGGCACAGATACGCAGTATTTT.

The chain uses TRBV5-1 and TRBJ2-7; 7 nucleotides match TRBD1. The V and J ends lost 0 bases and 6 bases, in that order; junction bases with no gene match: 15. This CDR3 spans 17 amino acids. Germline V lookup: CDR1 SGHRS, CDR2 YFSETQ. This CDR3 is CASSLDPTGQRTGEQYF. The CDR3 region has the DNA TGCGCCAGCAGCTTGGACCCCACGGGACAGCGGACGGGCGAGCAGTACTTC. The variable domain in full, completed from reference TRBV5-1 and TRBJ2-7, reads KAGVTQTPRYLIKTRGQQVTLSCSPISGHRSVSWYQQTPGQGLQFLFEYFSETQRNKGNFPGRFSGRQFSNSRSEMNVSTLELGDSALYLCASSLDPTGQRTGEQYFGPGTRLTVT.

The V gene is TRBV28, the J gene TRBJ1-2, with a weak D call TRBD1 (6 bases). The CDR3 runs to 14 residues. CDR1 and CDR2 from the germline V gene are MDHEN and SYDVKM. V lost 6 bases and J 4 bases, leaving 15 bases between the germline ends. CDR3 region: CASRTFRTVYGYTF. The CDR3 DNA follows: TGTGCCAGCAGAACCTTTAGGACAGTCTATGGCTACACCTTC.

V gene TRBV28 combines with J gene TRBJ1-1; perhaps TRBD1 as D (5 bases). Germline loops: CDR1 MDHEN, CDR2 SYDVKM. The CDR3 totals 14 residues. The V gene lost 1 base and the J gene lost 5 bases, with 11 bases spanning the gap. CDR3 in DNA: TGTGCCAGCAGTTTATTGGTAGGGGCGACTGAAGCTTTCTTT. Translated, it gives CASSLLVGATEAFF.

The rearrangement joins TRBV28 to TRBJ2-1; 10 bases align to TRBD2. V lost 6 bases and J lost 3; bases outside the gene matches: 14. The CDR3 is 18 amino acids. Germline V gives CDR1 MDHEN, CDR2 SYDVKM. This CDR3 is CASSRLGGAGGGYNEQFF. CDR3 DNA: TGTGCCAGCAGCCGATTGGGGGGAGCGGGAGGGGGCTACAATGAGCAGTTCTTC.

This rearrangement joins TRBV27 to TRBJ2-6, with D unclear. The germline gives CDR1 MNHEY, CDR2 SMNVEV (reference sequence). Between the trimmed V and J ends, which lost 3 bases and 0 bases, there was a span of 9 bases. CDR3 size: 16 residues. CDR3 sequence (DNA): TGTGCCAGCAGTTTCATCTATAGCTCTGGGGCCAACGTCCTGACTTTC. This codes for CASSFIYSSGANVLTF.

With respect to this clone: An end of the junction differs from the germline gene, which may be a read error. The chain uses TRBV27 and TRBJ1-2; 8 bases agree with TRBD1. Germline V lookup: CDR1 MNHEY, CDR2 SMNVEV (reference sequence). This CDR3 is 13 amino acids long. CDR3 protein: CASSFDDRGRGVF. In DNA form, the CDR3 reads TGTGCCAGCAGTTTCGATGACAGGGGCCGGGGGGTTTTC.

The chain recombines TRBV5-4 with TRBJ2-5, with 8 bases lining up with TRBD2. The J segment lost 5 bases and the V segment lost 0 bases, leaving 9 bases of the junction unmatched. The CDR3 covers 16 residues. The germline V gene encodes CDR1 SGHNT and CDR2 YYREEE (reference sequence). The CDR3 loop is CASSLAGSGIGETQYF. CDR3 sequence (DNA): TGTGCCAGCAGCTTGGCGGGTAGCGGGATCGGGGAGACCCAGTACTTC.

This clone has a single count. The gene calls are TRBV30 and TRBJ2-1, with TRBD2 as a possible D gene (6 bases). Trimming shortened V by 3 bases and J by 1 base, and 19 bases separated the two germline ends. CDR3 length: 17 amino acids. Germline values: CDR1 GTSNPN, CDR2 SVGIG (reference sequence). DNA for the CDR3: TGTGCCTGGAGAGTTCTCACGCAGGGAGGATCCTACAATGAGCAGTTCTTC. It translates to CAWRVLTQGGSYNEQFF.

This sequence joins TRBV2 and TRBJ2-2; 7 nucleotides agree with TRBD1. There are 15 residues in the CDR3. The V gene's germline CDR1 is SNHLY and CDR2 FYNNEI. Trimming took 4 bases from V and 5 from J; bases not matched to a gene: 7. The CDR3 here is CASSGDSTGTGELFF. In DNA, the CDR3 is TGTGCCAGCAGTGGGGACAGTACGGGTACCGGGGAGCTGTTTTTT.

The chain carries TRBV19 and TRBJ2-1; 10 bases line up with TRBD1. This CDR3 spans 16 amino acids. Germline CDR1 and CDR2: LNHDA and SQIVND (reference sequence). Trimming took 7 bases from V and 5 from J; bases not matched to a gene: 11. The CDR3 nucleotides are TGTGCCAGTACCTCACCTCCGGGACAGGGGAACAATGAGCAGTTCTTC. It translates to CASTSPPGQGNNEQFF.

The chain links TRBV7-8 to TRBJ2-5, with D possibly TRBD2 on 6 matching bases. The length of the CDR3 is 13 residues. Trimming shortened V by 5 bases and J by 5 bases, and 12 bases separated the two germline ends. Germline-derived CDR1 and CDR2 are SGHVS and FQNEAQ. CDR3 sequence: CASSPGLAETQYF. The CDR3 bases are TGTGCCAGCAGCCCAGGCCTAGCGGAGACCCAGTACTTC.

The chain carries TRBV30 and TRBJ1-2; D perhaps matches TRBD1 (6 bases). This CDR3 has 15 residues. Germline V gene sequence: CDR1 GTSNPN, CDR2 SVGIG (reference sequence). V was pared by 7 bases and J by 0 bases, with 18 bases between. CDR3 sequence: CASRGGLLTNYGYTF. DNA of the CDR3: TGTGCCTCCCGCGGGGGGCTGCTTACTAACTATGGCTACACCTTC.

This chain's CDR3 is CASSSRADTEAFF. The CDR3 DNA follows: TGTGCCAGCAGTTCACGTGCGGACACTGAAGCTTTCTTT. The chain employs TRBV27 and TRBJ1-1; no definite D call. Germline CDR1 reads MNHEY; CDR2 reads SMNVEV (reference sequence). The V gene lost 4 bases and the J gene lost 3 bases, with 9 bases spanning the gap. This CDR3 has 13 amino acids.